A few counts support the clone carrying this TCR beta chain. Its target is not known. Time point described: persistent/refractory GD, antithyroid drugs over 5 years with positive TRAb. Following extraction of RNA from PBMCs, that RNA was used to make the TCR library. This sample is drawn from a study of regulatory T cells in long-lasting Graves disease. Findings and limits, study-wide: Small numbers of samples may have cut accuracy. Persistent disease preferred TRBV28, TRBJ1-2 and TRBJ2-5. Persistent Graves' patients showed less TCR diversity than newly diagnosed patients showed.

V shed 0 bases and J shed 5 bases, with 13 bases lying between them. Germline lookup yields CDR1 DFQATT and CDR2 SNEGSKA (reference sequence). This CDR3 contains 14 residues. Building the TCR beta libraries relied on iRepertoire HTBI primers, and CDR3 regions underwent Arm-PCR. Per the authors' pipeline: Detected in the samples were about 60 TRBV and around 15 TRBJ segments. Each CDR3 protein is one row after TCRdb ran MiXCR on the multiplex PCR reads. Clone size and V and J calls follow TCRdb, not the original study. This table holds 650,000 to 700,000 distinct CDR3 sequences, 30% found once. The clonotype was recovered from a female donor with Graves disease. The chain couples TRBV20-1 to TRBJ2-5; maybe TRBD1 (5 bases). The sample in question was peripheral blood mononuclear cells (PBMCs), obtained when the disease was refractory, from a patient treated with antithyroid drugs. The CDR3 sequence: CSARDRRAGETQYF. In DNA, the CDR3 is TGCAGTGCTAGAGATCGCAGGGCTGGGGAGACCCAGTACTTC.